The entry that follows covers one TCR beta chain sequence. Its recognized antigen is unknown. This record belongs to a study of T cell responses to AZD1222 COVID-19 vaccine (dated by TCRdb to the early 2020s). Broadly, across the study: TCR sequencing covered over 230 trial participants: 200 to 220 given two doses of AZD1222 and around 25 given two doses of MenACWY control vaccine. Trial participants were enrolled by age into subgroups of 18-55, 56-69 and 70-plus years, and 148, 28 and 57 TCR-sequenced participants, respectively, were included in these subgroups.

Findings and caveats that apply to the study as a whole: Participants were mostly white British and included more females than males, and it was suggested by the authors that clonal diversity may have been underestimated. No day 14 peak-response samples were available, so repertoires were characterized only after the peak T cell response. Only six or seven AZD1222 recipients were SARS-CoV-2 seropositive at baseline, limiting conclusions about previously exposed vaccinees. Reportedly, close to half of the unique spike-specific TCRs recognized epitopes lying outside the regions that are mutated in the B.1.351 and B.1.1.7 variants. The 56-69-year group was small, and its depth increase did not reach significance, likely because of low power. The whole spike protein was spanned by vaccine-associated CD4 TCRs, and dominant responses were seen in regions 160-218 and 743-854. After two AZD1222 doses, both the breadth and the depth of spike-specific TCRs were significantly higher than at day 0 and than in MenACWY recipients.

The sample's time point label is to be understood as: baseline before first vaccination. Vaccinee samples were obtained from the UK trials COV001 and COV002, which included a single-blind randomized controlled phase 2/3 trial of AZD1222 (ChAdOx1 nCoV-19) in healthy adults. For TCRbeta chain sequencing, PBMC samples were collected from trial participants at day 0 and at day 28 after the second dose. The CDR3 regions of human TCRbeta chains were subjected to immunosequencing. Per the source publication's procedure: Repertoire TCRs were checked for matches against a reference library of SARS-CoV-2-specific TCRs that had been generated using the MIRA antigen-specificity platform. Breadth meant the fraction of unique TCRs that were SARS-CoV-2-associated, whereas depth meant the fraction of total T cells that were SARS-CoV-2-associated. Using the MIRA data, every spike-specific TCR was mapped to the spike region that the TCR reacted to and assigned to either a CD4 or a CD8 class. Log10-transformed breadth and depth values were compared by one-way ANOVA with Sidak's multiple comparisons tests. Held by TCRdb, this immuneACCESS table contains in-frame sequences only and omits some clones. Under half of the omission traces to an unresolved V gene where checked; the cause of the rest is unknown. For V, J and clone size, that table is used; D and trimming come from the DNA. This sample's records show some 150,000 clones. About 2.3% of the sample is taken by the ten largest.

Deletion took 4 bases off V and 0 bases off J, with a span of 20 bases between the germline ends. Based on the germline V gene, the CDR1 and CDR2 sequences are SGHRS and YFSETQ. From cysteine to phenylalanine, the CDR3 is 18 amino acids long. Left in the record is the CDR3 DNA by itself, 54 bases read in frame from the first base. The sample comprised peripheral blood. The rearrangement joined TRBV5-1 to TRBJ1-3; no D gene can be assigned with confidence. The source is an adult in good health. The bases are TGCGCCAGCAGCCGCCTATTCTCGGAGAGTAGCTCTGGAAACACCATATATTTT. This encodes CASSRLFSESSSGNTIYF. Joined to the reference TRBV5-1 and TRBJ1-3 proteins, this CDR3 gives the full variable domain: KAGVTQTPRYLIKTRGQQVTLSCSPISGHRSVSWYQQTPGQGLQFLFEYFSETQRNKGNFPGRFSGRQFSNSRSEMNVSTLELGDSALYLCASSRLFSESSSGNTIYFGEGSWLTVV.